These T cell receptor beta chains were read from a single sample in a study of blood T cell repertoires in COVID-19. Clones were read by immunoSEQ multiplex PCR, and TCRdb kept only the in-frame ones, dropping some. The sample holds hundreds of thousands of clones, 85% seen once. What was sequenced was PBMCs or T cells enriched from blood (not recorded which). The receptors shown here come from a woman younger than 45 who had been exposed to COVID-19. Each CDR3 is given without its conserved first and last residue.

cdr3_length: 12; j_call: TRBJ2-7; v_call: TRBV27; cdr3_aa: ASRGRGPGTEQY
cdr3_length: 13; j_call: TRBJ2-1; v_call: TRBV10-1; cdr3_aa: ASSSGGRPYNEQF
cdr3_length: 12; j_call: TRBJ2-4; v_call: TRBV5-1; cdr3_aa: ASSLTNGENIQY
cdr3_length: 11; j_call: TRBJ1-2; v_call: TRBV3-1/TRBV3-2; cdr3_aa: ASSQDNRYGYT
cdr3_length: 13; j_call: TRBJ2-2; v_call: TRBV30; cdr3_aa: AWTRTGGNTGELF
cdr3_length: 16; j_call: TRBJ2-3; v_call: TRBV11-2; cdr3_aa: ASSLGIGRPGSTDTQY
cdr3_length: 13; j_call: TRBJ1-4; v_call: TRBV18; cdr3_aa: ASSGSEATNEKLF
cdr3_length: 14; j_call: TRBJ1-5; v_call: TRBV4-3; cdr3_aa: ASSQDRDSTIQPQH
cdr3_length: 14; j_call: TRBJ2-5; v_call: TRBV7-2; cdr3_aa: ASSIPGLAGGETQY
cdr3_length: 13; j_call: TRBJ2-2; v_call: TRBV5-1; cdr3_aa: ASSLGDRGAGELF